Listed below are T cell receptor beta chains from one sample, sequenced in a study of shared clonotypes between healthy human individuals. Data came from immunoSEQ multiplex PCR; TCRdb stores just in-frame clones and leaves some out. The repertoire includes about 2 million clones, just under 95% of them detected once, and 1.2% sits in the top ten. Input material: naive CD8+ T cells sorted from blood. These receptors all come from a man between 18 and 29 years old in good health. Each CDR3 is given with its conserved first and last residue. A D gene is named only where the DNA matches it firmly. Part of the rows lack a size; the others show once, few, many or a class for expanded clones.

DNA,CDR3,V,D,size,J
TGTGCCAGCAGTTTAGGGTACGGGGGTGACGAGCAGTACTTC,CASSLGYGGDEQYF,TRBV27,-,-,TRBJ2-7
TGCGCCAGCCCCTTCTTCCCGGGGGCTGGGGCCAACGTCCTGACTTTC,CASPFFPGAGANVLTF,TRBV5-1,-,-,TRBJ2-6
TGTGCCAGCAGCTTGGGAGGGGAGAAGCAGTACTTC,CASSLGGEKQYF,TRBV5-6,-,-,TRBJ2-7
TGCGCCAGCAGCTTGCCGCAAGAGACCCAGTACTTC,CASSLPQETQYF,TRBV5-1,-,-,TRBJ2-5
TGTGCCACCAGCAGAGATCGTTCACTCTCTGGAAACACCATATATTTT,CATSRDRSLSGNTIYF,TRBV15,-,-,TRBJ1-3
TGTGCCAGCAGCACGACAGGGGGCGTCTACGAGCAGTACTTC,CASSTTGGVYEQYF,TRBV6-6,TRBD1,-,TRBJ2-7
TGTGCCAGCGCGGTAGCGGGGGATATAGATACGCAGTATTTT,CASAVAGDIDTQYF,TRBV6-5,TRBD2,-,TRBJ2-3
TGTGCCAGCAGCTCGACAAACGACGGTGTATTCTCCTACGAGCAGTACTTC,CASSSTNDGVFSYEQYF,TRBV7-9,-,-,TRBJ2-7
TGCAGCGTTGAATCCAGCGGGAGGGCCCGCGAGCAGTTCTTC,CSVESSGRAREQFF,TRBV29-1,TRBD2,-,TRBJ2-1
TGTGCCAGCAGCGGGTTACAGGGGAGCGCTGAAGCTTTCTTT,CASSGLQGSAEAFF,TRBV9,TRBD1,-,TRBJ1-1
TGTGCCAGCAGCTTGACAGGGTCTGGAAACACCATATATTTT,CASSLTGSGNTIYF,TRBV5-4,-,-,TRBJ1-3
TGTGCCAGCAAATCTTTCGACAGCTCTGGAAACACCATATATTTT,CASKSFDSSGNTIYF,TRBV28,-,-,TRBJ1-3
TGTGCCAGCAGCTTACCGGGGAGCACTGAAGCTTTCTTT,CASSLPGSTEAFF,TRBV27,-,-,TRBJ1-1
TGCGCCAGCAGTTCTAGCGGGGCGGTGGATGAGCAGTTCTTC,CASSSSGAVDEQFF,TRBV10-2,TRBD2,-,TRBJ2-1
TGCAGCGTGATGACAAACTACGAGCAGTACTTC,CSVMTNYEQYF,TRBV29-1,-,-,TRBJ2-7
TGTGCCAGCAGCAGGGTTCCAGATACGCAGTATTTT,CASSRVPDTQYF,TRBV7-9,-,-,TRBJ2-3
TGTGCCACCAGGGCCGGGGAGCTGTTTTTT,CATRAGELFF,TRBV6-1,-,-,TRBJ2-2
TGTGCCATCAGTGAAATGGACACTGAAGCTTTCTTT,CAISEMDTEAFF,TRBV10-3,-,-,TRBJ1-1
TGTGCCAGCAGTTACAACTTCCGGGACAGAGACTACGAGCAGTACTTC,CASSYNFRDRDYEQYF,TRBV6-5,TRBD1,-,TRBJ2-7
TGCGCCAGCAGCCAAGAACATTCGCGGACTGAAGCTTTCTTT,CASSQEHSRTEAFF,TRBV4-3,-,-,TRBJ1-1
TGTGCCAGCAGGGGGCGCGGTTACAATGAGCAGTTCTTC,CASRGRGYNEQFF,TRBV28,-,once,TRBJ2-1
TGTGCCAGCAGCTTAGCCGGACAGGTGCCATCCTATGGCTACACCTTC,CASSLAGQVPSYGYTF,TRBV7-9,TRBD1,-,TRBJ1-2
TGCGCCAGCAGTTACGGACAGAACACTGAAGCTTTCTTT,CASSYGQNTEAFF,TRBV10-2,-,-,TRBJ1-1